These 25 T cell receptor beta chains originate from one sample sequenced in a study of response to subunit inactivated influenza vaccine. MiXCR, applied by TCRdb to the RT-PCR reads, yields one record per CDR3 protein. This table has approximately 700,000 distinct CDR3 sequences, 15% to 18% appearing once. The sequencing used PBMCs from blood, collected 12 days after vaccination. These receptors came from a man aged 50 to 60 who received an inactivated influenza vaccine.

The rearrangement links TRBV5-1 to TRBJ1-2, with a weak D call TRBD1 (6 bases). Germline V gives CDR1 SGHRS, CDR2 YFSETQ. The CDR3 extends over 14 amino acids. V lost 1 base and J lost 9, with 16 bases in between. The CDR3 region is CASSLRPRDNRYTF. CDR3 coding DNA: TGCGCCAGCAGCTTGCGACCCCGGGACAATCGCTACACCTTC. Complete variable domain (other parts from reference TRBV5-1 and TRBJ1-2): KAGVTQTPRYLIKTRGQQVTLSCSPISGHRSVSWYQQTPGQGLQFLFEYFSETQRNKGNFPGRFSGRQFSNSRSEMNVSTLELGDSALYLCASSLRPRDNRYTFGSGTRLTVV.

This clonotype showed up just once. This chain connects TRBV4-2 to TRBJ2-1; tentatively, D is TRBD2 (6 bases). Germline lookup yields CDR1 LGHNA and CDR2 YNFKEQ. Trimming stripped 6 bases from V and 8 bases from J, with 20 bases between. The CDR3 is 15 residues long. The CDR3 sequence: CASRPSGTLGDEQFF. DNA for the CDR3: TGTGCCAGCAGACCATCAGGGACTCTAGGGGATGAGCAGTTCTTC.

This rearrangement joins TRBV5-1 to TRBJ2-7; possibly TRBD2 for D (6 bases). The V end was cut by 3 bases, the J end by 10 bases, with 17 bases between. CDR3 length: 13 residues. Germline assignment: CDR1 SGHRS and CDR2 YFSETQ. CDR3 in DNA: TGCGCCAGCAGCTGGAACACTGGGGGGTCTCAGTACTTC. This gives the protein CASSWNTGGSQYF.

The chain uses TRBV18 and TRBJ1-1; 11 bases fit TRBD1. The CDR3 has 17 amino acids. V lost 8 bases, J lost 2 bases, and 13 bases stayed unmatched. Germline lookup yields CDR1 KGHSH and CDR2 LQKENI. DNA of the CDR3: TGTGCCAGCCGAAGCTCCGGGACAGGGGGGATAAACACTGAAGCTTTCTTT. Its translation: CASRSSGTGGINTEAFF.

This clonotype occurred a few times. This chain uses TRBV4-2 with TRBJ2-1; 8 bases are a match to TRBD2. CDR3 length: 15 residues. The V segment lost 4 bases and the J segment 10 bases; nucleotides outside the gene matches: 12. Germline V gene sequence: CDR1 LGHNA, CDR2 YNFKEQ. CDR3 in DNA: TGTGCCAGCAGCCCGCCAAGCGGGAGAATCGGGGAGCAGTTCTTC. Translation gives CASSPPSGRIGEQFF.

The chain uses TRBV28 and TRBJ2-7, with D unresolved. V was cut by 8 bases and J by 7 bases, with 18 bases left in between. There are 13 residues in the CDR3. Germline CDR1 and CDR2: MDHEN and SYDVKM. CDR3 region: CASHQEFGPEQYF. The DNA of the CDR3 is TGTGCCAGCCACCAAGAATTTGGGCCAGAGCAGTACTTC.

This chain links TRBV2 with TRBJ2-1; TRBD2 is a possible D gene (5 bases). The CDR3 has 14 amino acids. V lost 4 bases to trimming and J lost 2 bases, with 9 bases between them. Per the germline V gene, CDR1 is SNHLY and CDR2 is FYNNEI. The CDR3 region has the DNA TGTGCCAGCAGTGCGTCGGGGACCTACAATGAGCAGTTCTTC. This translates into CASSASGTYNEQFF.

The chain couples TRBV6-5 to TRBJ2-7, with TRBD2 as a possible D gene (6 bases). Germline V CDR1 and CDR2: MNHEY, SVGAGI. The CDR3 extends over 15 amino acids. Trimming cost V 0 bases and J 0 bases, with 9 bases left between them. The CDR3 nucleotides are TGTGCCAGCAGTTACTCGTTAGCGGACTCCTACGAGCAGTACTTC. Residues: CASSYSLADSYEQYF.

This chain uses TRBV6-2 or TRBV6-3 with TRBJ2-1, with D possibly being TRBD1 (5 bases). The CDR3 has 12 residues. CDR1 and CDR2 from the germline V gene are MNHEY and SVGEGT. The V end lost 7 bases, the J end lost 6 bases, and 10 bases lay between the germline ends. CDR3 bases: TGTGCCAGCACCGACACAGGCAATGAGCAGTTCTTC. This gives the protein CASTDTGNEQFF.

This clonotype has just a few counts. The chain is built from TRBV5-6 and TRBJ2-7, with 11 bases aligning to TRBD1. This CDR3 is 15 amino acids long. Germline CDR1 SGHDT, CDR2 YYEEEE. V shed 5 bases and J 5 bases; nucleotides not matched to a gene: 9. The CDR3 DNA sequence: TGTGCCAGCAGATATGGGACAGGGGGTATCGACGAGCAGTACTTC. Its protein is CASRYGTGGIDEQYF.

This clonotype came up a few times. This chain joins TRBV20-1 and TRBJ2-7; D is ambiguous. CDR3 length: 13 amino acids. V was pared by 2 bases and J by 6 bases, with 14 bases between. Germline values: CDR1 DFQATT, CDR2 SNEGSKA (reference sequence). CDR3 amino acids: CSARLDLGFEQYF. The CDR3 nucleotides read TGCAGTGCTAGACTAGATTTGGGGTTCGAGCAGTACTTC.

The CDR3 DNA follows: TGTGCCAGCAGCTCAGGGGCAGGGGGTGCTTACAATGAGCAGTTCTTC. As protein: CASSSGAGGAYNEQFF. The J gene is TRBJ2-1, the V gene TRBV7-6; 7 nucleotides agree with TRBD1. V dropped 4 bases and J dropped 4; count of bases not matched to a gene: 10. This CDR3 comprises 16 residues. The germline gives CDR1 SGHVS, CDR2 FNYEAQ. Supplemented by reference TRBV7-6 and TRBJ2-1, the full variable domain reads GAGVSQSPRYKVTKRGQDVALRCDPISGHVSLYWYRQALGQGPEFLTYFNYEAQQDKSGLPNDRFSAERPEGSISTLTIQRTEQRDSAMYRCASSSGAGGAYNEQFFGPGTRLTVL.

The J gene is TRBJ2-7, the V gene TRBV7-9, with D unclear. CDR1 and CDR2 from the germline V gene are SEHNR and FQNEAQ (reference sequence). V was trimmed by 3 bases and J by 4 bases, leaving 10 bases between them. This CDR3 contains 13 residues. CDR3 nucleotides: TGTGCCAGCAGCTTCGGACCTTTTTACGAGCAGTACTTC. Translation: CASSFGPFYEQYF. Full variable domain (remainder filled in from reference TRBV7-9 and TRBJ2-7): DTGVSQNPRHKITKRGQNVTFRCDPISEHNRLYWYRQTLGQGPEFLTYFQNEAQLEKSRLLSDRFSAERPKGSFSTLEIQRTEQGDSAMYLCASSFGPFYEQYFGPGTRLTVT.

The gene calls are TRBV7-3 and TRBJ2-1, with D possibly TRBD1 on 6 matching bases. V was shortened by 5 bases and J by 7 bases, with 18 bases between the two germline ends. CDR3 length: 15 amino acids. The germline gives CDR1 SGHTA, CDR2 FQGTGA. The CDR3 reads CASSASDRFRNEQFF. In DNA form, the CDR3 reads TGTGCCAGCAGCGCCTCGGACAGATTTAGGAATGAGCAGTTCTTC.

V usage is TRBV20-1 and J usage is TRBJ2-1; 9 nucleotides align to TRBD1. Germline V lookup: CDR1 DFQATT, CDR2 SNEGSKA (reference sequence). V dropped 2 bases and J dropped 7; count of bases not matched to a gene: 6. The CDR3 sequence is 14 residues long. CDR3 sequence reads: CSARRGTGNNEQFF. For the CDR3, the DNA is TGCAGTGCTAGAAGAGGGACAGGGAATAATGAGCAGTTCTTC.

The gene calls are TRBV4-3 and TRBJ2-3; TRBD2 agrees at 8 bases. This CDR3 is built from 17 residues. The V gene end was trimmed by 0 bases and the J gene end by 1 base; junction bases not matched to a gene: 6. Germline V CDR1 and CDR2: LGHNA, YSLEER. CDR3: CASSQDLLRGGTDTQYF. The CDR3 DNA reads TGCGCCAGCAGCCAAGATCTCTTGCGGGGGGGCACAGATACGCAGTATTTT.

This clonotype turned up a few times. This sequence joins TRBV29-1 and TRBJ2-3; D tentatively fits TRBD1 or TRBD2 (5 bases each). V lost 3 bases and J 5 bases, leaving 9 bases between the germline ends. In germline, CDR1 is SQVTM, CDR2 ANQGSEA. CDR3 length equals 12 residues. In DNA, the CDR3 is TGCAGCGTTGAGAGGGGTAGAGATACGCAGTATTTT. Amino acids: CSVERGRDTQYF.

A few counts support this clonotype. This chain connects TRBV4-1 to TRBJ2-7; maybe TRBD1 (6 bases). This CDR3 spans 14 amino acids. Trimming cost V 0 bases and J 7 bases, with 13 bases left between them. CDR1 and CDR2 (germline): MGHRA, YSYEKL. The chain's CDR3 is CASSQDGQGREQYF. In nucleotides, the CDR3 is TGCGCCAGCAGCCAAGATGGGCAGGGGAGAGAGCAGTACTTC.

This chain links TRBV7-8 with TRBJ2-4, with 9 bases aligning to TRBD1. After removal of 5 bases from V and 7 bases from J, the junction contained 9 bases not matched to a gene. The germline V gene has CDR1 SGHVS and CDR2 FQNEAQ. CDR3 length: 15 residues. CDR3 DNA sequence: TGTGCCAGCAGCCTCTACGGGACAGGGATCAACATTCAGTACTTC. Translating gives CASSLYGTGINIQYF.

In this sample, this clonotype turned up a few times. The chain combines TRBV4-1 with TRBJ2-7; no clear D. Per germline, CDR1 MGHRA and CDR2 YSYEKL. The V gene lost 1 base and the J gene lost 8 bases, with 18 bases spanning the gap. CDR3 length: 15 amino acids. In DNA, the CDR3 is TGCGCCAGCAGCCAAGTTCATGGGGTCCTCGTACAGCAGTACTTC. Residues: CASSQVHGVLVQQYF.

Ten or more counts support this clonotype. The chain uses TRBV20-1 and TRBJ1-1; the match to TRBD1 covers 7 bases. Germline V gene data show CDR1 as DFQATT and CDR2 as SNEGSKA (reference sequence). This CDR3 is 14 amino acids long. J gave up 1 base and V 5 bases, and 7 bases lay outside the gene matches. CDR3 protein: CSASRDSSNTEAFF. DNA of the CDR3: TGCAGTGCTTCACGGGACAGCTCGAACACTGAAGCTTTCTTT.

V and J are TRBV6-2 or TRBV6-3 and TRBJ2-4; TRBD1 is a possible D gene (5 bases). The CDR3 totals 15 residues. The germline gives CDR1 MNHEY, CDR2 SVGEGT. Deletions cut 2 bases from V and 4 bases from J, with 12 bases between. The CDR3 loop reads CASSYEPGNKNIQYF. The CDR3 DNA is TGTGCCAGCAGTTACGAACCAGGGAATAAAAACATTCAGTACTTC.

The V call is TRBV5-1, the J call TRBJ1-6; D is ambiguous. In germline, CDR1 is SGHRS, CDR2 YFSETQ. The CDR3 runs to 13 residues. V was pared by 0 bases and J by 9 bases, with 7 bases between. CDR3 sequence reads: CASSLETGSPLHF. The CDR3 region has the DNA TGCGCCAGCAGCTTGGAGACGGGTTCACCCCTCCACTTT.

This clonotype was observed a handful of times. CDR3 amino acids: CASSLVVTGNTEAFF. CDR3 DNA: TGTGCCAGCAGCTTAGTTGTGACAGGGAACACTGAAGCTTTCTTT. The gene calls are TRBV7-9 and TRBJ1-1; D might be TRBD1 (6 bases). The V gene lost 1 base and the J gene lost 1 base, with 10 bases spanning the gap. This CDR3 comprises 15 residues. Germline assignment: CDR1 SEHNR and CDR2 FQNEAQ (reference sequence).

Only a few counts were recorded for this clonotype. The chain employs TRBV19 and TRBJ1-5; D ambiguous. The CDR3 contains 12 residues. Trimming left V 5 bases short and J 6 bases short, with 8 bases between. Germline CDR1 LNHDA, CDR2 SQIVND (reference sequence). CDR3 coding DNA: TGTGCCAGTAGTCCCACGCCTCAGCCCCAGCATTTT. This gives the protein CASSPTPQPQHF.